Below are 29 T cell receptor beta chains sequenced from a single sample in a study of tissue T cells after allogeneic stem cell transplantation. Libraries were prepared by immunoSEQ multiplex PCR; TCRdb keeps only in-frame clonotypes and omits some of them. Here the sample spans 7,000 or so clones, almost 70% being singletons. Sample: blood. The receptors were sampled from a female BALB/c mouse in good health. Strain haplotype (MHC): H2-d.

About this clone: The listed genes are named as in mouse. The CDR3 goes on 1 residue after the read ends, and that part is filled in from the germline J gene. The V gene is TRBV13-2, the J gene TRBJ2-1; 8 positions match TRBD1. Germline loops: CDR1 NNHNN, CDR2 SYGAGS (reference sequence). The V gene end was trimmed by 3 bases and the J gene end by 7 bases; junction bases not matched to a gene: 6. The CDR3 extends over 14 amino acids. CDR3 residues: CASGAGGARAEQFF. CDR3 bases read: TGTGCCAGCGGTGCAGGGGGCGCGCGGGCTGAGCAGTTC.

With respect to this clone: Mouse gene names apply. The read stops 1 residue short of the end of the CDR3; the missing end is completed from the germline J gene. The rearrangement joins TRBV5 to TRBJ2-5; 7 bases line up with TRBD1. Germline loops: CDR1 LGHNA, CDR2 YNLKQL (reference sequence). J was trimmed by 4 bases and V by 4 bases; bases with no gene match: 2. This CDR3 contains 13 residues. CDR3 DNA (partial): TGTGCCAGCAGCCTGGGACAGAAAGACACCCAGTAC. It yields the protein CASSLGQKDTQY. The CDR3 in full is CASSLGQKDTQYF.

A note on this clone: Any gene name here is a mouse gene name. The sequenced part of the CDR3 DNA is TGTGCCAGCAAGGACAGGGACACCGGGCAGCTCTAC. Amino acid sequence: CASKDRDTGQLY. The whole CDR3 reads CASKDRDTGQLYF. The J gene is TRBJ2-2, the V gene TRBV13-3; TRBD1 agrees at 8 bases. The observed sequence ends 1 residue before the CDR3 terminus, with the missing tail filled in from the germline J gene. Per the germline V gene, CDR1 is NNHDY and CDR2 is SYVADS. This CDR3 is built from 13 residues. V trimming: 6 bases; J trimming: 3 bases; junction bases outside the gene matches: 1.

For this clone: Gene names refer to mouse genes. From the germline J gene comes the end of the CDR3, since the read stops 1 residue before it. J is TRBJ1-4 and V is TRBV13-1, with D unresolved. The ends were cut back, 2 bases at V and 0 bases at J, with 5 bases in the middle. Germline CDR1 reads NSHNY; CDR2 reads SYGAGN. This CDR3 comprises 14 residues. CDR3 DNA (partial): TGTGCCAGCAGTGACGGGTTTTCCAACGAAAGATTATTT. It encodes CASSDGFSNERLF. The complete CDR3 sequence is CASSDGFSNERLFF. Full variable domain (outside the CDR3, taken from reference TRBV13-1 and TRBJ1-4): EAAVTQSPRNKVTVTGGNVTLSCRQTNSHNYMYWYRQDTGHGLRLIHYSYGAGNLRIGDVPDGYKATRTTQEDFFLLLELASPSQTSLYFCASSDGFSNERLFFGHGTKLSVL.

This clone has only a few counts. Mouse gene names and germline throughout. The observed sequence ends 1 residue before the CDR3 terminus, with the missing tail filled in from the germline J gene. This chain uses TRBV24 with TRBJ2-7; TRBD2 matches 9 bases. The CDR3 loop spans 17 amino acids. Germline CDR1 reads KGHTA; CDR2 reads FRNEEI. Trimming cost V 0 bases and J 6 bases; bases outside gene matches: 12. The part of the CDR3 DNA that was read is TGTGCCAGCAGTCTGTATTCGGGACACTGGGGGGTGGTTGAACAGTAC. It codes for CASSLYSGHWGVVEQY. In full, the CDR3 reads CASSLYSGHWGVVEQYF.

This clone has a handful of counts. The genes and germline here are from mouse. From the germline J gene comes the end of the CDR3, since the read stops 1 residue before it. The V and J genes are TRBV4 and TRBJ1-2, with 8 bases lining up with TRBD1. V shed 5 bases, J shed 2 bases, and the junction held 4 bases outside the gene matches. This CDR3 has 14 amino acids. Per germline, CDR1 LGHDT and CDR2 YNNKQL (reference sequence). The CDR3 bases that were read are TGTGCCAGCAGCCCCAGGGGGCCGAACTCCGACTACACC. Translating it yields CASSPRGPNSDYT. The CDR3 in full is CASSPRGPNSDYTF.

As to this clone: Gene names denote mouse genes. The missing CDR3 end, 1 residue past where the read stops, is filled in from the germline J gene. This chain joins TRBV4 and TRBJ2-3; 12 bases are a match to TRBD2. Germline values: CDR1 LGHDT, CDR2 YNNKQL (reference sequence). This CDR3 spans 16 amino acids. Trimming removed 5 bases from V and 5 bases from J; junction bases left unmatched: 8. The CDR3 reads CASSLRLGGRGETLYF. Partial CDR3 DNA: TGTGCCAGCAGCCTACGACTGGGGGGGCGCGGAGAAACGCTGTAT.

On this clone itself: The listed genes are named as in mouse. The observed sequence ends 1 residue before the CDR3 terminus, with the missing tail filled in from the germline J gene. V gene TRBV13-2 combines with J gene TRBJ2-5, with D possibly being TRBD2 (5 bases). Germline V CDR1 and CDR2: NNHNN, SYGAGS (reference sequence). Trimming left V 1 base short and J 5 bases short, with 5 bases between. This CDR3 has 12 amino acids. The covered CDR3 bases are TGTGCCAGCGGTGATTGGGGAGACACCCAGTAC. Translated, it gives CASGDWGDTQY. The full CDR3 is CASGDWGDTQYF.

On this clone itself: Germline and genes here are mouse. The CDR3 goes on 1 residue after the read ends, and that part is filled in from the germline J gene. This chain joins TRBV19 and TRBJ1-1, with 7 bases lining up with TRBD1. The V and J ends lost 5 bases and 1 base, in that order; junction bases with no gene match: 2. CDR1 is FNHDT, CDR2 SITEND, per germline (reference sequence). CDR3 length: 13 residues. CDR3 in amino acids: CASRAGGNTEVFF. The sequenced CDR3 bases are TGTGCCAGCAGGGCAGGGGGAAACACAGAAGTCTTC.

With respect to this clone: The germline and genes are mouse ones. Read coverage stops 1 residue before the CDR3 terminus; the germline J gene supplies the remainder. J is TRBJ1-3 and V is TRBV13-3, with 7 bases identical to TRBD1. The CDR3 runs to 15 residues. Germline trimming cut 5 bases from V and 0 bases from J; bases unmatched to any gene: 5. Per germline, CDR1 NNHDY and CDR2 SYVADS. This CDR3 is CASRPRGNSGNTLYF. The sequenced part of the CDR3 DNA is TGTGCCAGCAGACCCAGGGGGAATTCTGGAAATACGCTCTAT.

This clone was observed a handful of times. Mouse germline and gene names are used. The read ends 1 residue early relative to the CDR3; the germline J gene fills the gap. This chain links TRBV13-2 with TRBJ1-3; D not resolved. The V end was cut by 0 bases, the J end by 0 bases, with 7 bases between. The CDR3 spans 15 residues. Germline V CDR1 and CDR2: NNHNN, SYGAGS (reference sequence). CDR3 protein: CASGDGQNSGNTLYF. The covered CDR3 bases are TGTGCCAGCGGTGATGGACAAAATTCTGGAAATACGCTCTAT.

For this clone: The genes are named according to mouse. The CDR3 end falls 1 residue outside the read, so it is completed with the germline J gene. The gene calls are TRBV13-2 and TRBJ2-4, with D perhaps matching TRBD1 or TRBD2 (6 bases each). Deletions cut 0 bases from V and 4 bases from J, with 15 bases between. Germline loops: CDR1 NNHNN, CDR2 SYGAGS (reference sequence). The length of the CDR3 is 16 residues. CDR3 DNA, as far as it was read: TGTGCCAGCGGTGATGCGCCGGGGGCGGGAAAAAACACCTTGTAC. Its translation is CASGDAPGAGKNTLY. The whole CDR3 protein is CASGDAPGAGKNTLYF.

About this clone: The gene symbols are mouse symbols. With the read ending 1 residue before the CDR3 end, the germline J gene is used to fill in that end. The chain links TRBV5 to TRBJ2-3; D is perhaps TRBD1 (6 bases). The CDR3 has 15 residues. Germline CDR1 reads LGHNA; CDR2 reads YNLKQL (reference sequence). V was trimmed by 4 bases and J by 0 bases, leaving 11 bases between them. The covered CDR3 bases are TGTGCCAGCAGCCGCGGGACAACTAGTGCAGAAACGCTGTAT. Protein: CASSRGTTSAETLY. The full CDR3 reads CASSRGTTSAETLYF.

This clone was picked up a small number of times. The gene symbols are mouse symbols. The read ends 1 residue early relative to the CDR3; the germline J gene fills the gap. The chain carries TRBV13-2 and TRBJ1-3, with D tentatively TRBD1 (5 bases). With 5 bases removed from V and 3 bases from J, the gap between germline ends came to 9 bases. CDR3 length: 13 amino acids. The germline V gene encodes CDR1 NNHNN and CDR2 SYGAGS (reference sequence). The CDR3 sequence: CASGPRVGNTLYF. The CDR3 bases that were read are TGTGCCAGCGGCCCCAGGGTTGGAAATACGCTCTAT.

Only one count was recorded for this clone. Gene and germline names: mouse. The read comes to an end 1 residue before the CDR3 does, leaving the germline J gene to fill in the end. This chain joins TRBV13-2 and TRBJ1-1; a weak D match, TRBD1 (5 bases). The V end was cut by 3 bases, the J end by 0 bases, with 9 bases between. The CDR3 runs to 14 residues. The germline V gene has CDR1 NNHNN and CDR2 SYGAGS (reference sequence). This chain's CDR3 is CASGVRDANTEVFF. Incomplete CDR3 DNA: TGTGCCAGCGGTGTCAGGGATGCAAACACAGAAGTCTTC.

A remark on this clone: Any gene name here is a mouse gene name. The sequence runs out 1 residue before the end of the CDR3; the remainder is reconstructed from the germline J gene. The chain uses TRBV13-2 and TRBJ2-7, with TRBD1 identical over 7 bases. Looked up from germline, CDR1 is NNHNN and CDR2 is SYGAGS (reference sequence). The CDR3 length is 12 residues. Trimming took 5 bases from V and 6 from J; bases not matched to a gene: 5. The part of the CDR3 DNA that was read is TGTGCCAGCGGGGTGGGACAGATTGAACAGTAC. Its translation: CASGVGQIEQY. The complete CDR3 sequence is CASGVGQIEQYF.

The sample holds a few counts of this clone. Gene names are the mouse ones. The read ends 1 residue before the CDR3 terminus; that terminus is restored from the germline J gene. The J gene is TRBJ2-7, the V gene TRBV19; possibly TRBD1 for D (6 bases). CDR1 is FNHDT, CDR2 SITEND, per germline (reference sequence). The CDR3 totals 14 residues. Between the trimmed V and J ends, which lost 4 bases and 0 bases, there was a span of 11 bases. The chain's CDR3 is CASSPGASSYEQYF. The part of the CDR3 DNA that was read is TGTGCCAGCAGTCCAGGGGCGAGCTCCTATGAACAGTAC.

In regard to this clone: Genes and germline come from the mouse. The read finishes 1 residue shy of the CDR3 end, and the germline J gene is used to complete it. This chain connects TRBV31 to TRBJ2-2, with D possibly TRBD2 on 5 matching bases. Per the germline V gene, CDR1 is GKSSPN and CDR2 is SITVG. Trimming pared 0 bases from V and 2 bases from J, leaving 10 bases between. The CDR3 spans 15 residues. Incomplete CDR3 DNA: TGTGCCTGGAGTCTAACCTGGGAGAACACCGGGCAGCTCTAC. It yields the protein CAWSLTWENTGQLY. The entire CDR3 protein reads CAWSLTWENTGQLYF.

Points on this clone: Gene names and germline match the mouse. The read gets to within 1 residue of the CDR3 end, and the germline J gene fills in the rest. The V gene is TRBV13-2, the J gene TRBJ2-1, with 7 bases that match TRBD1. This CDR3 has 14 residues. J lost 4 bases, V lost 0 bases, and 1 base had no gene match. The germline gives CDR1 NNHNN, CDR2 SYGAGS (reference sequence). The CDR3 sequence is CASGDAGQYAEQFF. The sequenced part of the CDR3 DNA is TGTGCCAGCGGTGATGCGGGACAGTATGCTGAGCAGTTC.

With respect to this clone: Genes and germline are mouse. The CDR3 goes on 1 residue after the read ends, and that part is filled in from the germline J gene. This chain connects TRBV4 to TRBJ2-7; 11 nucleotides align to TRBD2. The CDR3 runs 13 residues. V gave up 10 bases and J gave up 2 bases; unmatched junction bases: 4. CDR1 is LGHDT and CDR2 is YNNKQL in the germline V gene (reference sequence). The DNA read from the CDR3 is TGTGCCAACCGGGACTGGGGGACCTATGAACAGTAC. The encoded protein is CANRDWGTYEQY. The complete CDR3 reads CANRDWGTYEQYF.

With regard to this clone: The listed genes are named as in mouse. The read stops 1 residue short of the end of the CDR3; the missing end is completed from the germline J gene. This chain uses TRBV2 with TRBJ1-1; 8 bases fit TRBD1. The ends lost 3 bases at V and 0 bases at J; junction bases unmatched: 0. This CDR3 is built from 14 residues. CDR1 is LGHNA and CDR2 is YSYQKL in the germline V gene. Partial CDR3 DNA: TGTGCCAGCAGCCAGGACAGGGCAAACACAGAAGTCTTC. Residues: CASSQDRANTEVF. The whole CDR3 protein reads CASSQDRANTEVFF.

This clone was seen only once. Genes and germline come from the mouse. CDR3 bases read: TGTGCCAGCAGCCAAGAGGGAGGACAAAACACCTTGTAC. Its translation: CASSQEGGQNTLY. The complete CDR3 reads CASSQEGGQNTLYF. The chain recombines TRBV5 with TRBJ2-4; D remains ambiguous. The read terminates 1 residue before the CDR3 end, so the remaining end is supplied by the germline J gene. The CDR3 totals 14 residues. The V gene lost 0 bases and the J gene lost 3 bases, with 7 bases spanning the gap. The V gene's germline CDR1 is LGHNA and CDR2 YNLKQL (reference sequence).

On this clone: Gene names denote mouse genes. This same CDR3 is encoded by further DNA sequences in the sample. The CDR3 reads CASGDRAGNTLYF. The CDR3 DNA, read in part, is TGTGCCAGCGGTGACAGGGCTGGAAATACGCTCTAT. The rearrangement links TRBV13-2 to TRBJ1-3, with D possibly being TRBD1 (5 bases). The read finishes 1 residue shy of the CDR3 end, and the germline J gene is used to complete it. This CDR3 region has 13 residues. The germline CDR1 and CDR2 sequences are NNHNN and SYGAGS (reference sequence). Trimming left V 2 bases short and J 2 bases short, with 5 bases between.

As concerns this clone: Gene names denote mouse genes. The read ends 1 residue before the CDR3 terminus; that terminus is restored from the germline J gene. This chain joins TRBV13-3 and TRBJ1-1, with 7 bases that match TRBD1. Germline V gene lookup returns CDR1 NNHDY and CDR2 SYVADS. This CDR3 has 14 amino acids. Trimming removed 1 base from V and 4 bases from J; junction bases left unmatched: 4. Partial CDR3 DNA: TGTGCCAGCAGTGATATGAGGGGGCCCACAGAAGTCTTC. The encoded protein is CASSDMRGPTEVF. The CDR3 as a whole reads CASSDMRGPTEVFF.

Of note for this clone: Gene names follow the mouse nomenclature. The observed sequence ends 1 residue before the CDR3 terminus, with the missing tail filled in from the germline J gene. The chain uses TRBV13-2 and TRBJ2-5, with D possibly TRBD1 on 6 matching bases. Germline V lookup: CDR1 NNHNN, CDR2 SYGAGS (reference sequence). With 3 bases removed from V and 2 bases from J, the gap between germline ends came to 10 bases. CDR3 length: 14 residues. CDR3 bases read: TGTGCCAGCGGTGTCGGGACATCCCAAGACACCCAGTAC. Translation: CASGVGTSQDTQY. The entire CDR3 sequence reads CASGVGTSQDTQYF.

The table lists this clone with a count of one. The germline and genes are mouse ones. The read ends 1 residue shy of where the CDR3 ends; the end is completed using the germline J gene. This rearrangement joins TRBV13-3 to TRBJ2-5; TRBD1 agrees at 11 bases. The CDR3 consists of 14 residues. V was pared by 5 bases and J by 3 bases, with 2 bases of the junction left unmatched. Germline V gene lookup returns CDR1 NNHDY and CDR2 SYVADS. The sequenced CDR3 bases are TGTGCCAGCAGCAGGGACAGGGGGCAAGACACCCAGTAC. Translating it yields CASSRDRGQDTQY. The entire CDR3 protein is CASSRDRGQDTQYF.

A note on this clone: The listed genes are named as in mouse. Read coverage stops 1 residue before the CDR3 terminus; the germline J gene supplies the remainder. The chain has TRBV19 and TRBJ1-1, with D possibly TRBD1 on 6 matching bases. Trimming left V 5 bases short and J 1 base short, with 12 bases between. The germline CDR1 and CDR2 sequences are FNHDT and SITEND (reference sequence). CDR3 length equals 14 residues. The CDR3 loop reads CASSTTGLNTEVFF. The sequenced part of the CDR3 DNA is TGTGCCAGCAGCACAACAGGGTTAAACACAGAAGTCTTC.

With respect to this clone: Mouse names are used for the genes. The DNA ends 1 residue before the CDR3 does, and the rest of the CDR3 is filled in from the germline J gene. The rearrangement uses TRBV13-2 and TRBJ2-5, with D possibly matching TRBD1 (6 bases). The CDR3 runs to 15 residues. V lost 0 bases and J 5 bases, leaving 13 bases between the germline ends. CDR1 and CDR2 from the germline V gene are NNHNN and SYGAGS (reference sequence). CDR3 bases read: TGTGCCAGCGGTGATGCGCGGGACACCCTAGACACCCAGTAC. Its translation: CASGDARDTLDTQY. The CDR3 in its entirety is CASGDARDTLDTQYF.

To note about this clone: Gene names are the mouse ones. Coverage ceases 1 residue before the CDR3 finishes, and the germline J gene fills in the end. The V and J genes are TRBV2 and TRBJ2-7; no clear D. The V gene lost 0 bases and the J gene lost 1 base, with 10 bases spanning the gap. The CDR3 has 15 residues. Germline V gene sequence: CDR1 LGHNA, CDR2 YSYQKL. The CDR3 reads CASSQEGRKSYEQYF. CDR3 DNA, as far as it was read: TGTGCCAGCAGCCAAGAGGGCAGAAAATCCTATGAACAGTAC.